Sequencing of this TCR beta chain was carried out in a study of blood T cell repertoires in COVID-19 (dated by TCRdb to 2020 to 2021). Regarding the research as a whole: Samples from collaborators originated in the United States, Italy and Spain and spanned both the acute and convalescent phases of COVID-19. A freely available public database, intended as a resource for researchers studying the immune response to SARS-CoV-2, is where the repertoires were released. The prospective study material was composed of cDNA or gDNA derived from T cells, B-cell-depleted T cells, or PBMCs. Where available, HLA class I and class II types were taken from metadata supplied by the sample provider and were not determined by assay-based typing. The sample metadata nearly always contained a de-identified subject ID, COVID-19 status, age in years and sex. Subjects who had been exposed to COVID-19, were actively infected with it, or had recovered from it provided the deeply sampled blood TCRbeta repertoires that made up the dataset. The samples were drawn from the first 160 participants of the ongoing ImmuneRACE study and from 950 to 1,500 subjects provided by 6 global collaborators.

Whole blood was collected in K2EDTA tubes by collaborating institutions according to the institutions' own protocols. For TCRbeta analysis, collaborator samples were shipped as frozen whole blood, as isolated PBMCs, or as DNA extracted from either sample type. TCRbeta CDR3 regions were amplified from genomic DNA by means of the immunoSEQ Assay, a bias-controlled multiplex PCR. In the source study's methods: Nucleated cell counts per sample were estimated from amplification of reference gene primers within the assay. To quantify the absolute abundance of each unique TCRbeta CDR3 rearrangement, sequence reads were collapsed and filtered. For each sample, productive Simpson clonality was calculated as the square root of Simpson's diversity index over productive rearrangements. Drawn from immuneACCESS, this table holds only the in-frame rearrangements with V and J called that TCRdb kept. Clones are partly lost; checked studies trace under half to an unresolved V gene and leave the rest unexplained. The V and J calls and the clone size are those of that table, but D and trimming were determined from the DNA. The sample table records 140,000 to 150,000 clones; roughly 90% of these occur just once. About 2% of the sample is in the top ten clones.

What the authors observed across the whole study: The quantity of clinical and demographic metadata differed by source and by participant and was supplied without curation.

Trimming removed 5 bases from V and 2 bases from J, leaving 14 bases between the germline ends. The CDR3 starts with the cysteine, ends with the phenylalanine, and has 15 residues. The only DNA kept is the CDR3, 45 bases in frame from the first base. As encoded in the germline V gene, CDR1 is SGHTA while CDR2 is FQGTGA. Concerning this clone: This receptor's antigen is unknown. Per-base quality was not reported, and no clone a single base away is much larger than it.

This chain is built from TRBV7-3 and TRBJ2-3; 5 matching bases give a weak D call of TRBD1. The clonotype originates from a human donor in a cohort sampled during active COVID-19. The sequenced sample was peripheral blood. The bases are TGTGCCAGCAGCGAACAAGGGGCCTACACAGATACGCAGTATTTT. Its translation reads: CASSEQGAYTDTQYF.